These T cell receptor beta chains were read from a single sample in a study of T cell repertoires in cytomegalovirus infection. MiXCR, applied by TCRdb to the reads, yields one record per CDR3 protein. This sample has just under 500,000 distinct CDR3 sequences, with 30% to 40% found just once. Their antigens remain unidentified. Source: cultured PBMCs, taken from culture after CMV antigen stimulation. The receptors come from a human donor in good health (CMV status not recorded). Some clones in this sample may be carry-over from other donors' samples. The CDR3 runs from the conserved cysteine through the conserved F or W. The D gene is left open where the match is weak. Clone size is not always given. Where it is, it says once, few, many or a class for expanded clones.

d_gene: .; v_gene: TRBV5-5; abundance: .; j_gene: TRBJ2-2; CDR3aa: CASSLVRQGTGELFF; CDR3nt: TGTGCCAGCAGCTTGGTTCGGCAGGGCACCGGGGAGCTGTTTTTT
d_gene: .; v_gene: TRBV5-5; abundance: .; j_gene: TRBJ2-5; CDR3aa: CASSPDGREETQYF; CDR3nt: TGTGCCAGCAGCCCTGATGGCAGGGAAGAGACCCAGTACTTC
d_gene: .; v_gene: TRBV7-8; abundance: .; j_gene: TRBJ1-3; CDR3aa: CASSLGRRAPGNTIYF; CDR3nt: TGTGCCAGCAGCTTAGGCAGGCGGGCCCCGGGAAACACCATATATTTT
d_gene: .; v_gene: TRBV7-9; abundance: few; j_gene: TRBJ2-5; CDR3aa: CASSLRGAEETQYF; CDR3nt: TGTGCCAGCAGCTTAAGGGGCGCGGAAGAGACCCAGTACTTC
d_gene: TRBD1; v_gene: TRBV7-9; abundance: few; j_gene: TRBJ2-5; CDR3aa: CASSLVADRVQYF; CDR3nt: TGTGCCAGCAGCTTAGTAGCGGACAGGGTGCAGTACTTC
d_gene: TRBD2; v_gene: TRBV27; abundance: .; j_gene: TRBJ2-1; CDR3aa: CASRLGLAGGYNEQFF; CDR3nt: TGTGCCAGCAGGTTAGGACTAGCGGGAGGCTACAATGAGCAGTTCTTC
d_gene: TRBD2; v_gene: TRBV19; abundance: .; j_gene: TRBJ2-1; CDR3aa: CASSIASGRLSSYNEQFF; CDR3nt: TGTGCCAGTAGTATAGCTAGCGGGAGGCTCAGCTCCTACAATGAGCAGTTCTTC
d_gene: TRBD2; v_gene: TRBV7-8; abundance: .; j_gene: TRBJ2-1; CDR3aa: CASSSGTSGRTYNEQFF; CDR3nt: TGTGCCAGCAGCTCAGGGACTAGCGGGAGAACCTACAATGAGCAGTTCTTC
d_gene: TRBD2; v_gene: TRBV9; abundance: .; j_gene: TRBJ2-1; CDR3aa: CASSALTSLAYNEQFF; CDR3nt: TGTGCCAGCAGCGCCCTGACTAGCTTGGCCTACAATGAGCAGTTCTTC
d_gene: .; v_gene: TRBV6-2/TRBV6-3; abundance: .; j_gene: TRBJ1-5; CDR3aa: CASSRRDFLLAQHF; CDR3nt: TGTGCCAGCAGTCGTCGGGACTTTCTCTTGGCCCAGCATTTT
d_gene: .; v_gene: TRBV7-2; abundance: few; j_gene: TRBJ1-3; CDR3aa: CASSLARAGEHRDIGNTIYF; CDR3nt: TGTGCCAGCAGCTTAGCGCGGGCGGGAGAGCACAGGGATATCGGAAACACCATATATTTT
d_gene: .; v_gene: TRBV5-4; abundance: many; j_gene: TRBJ1-6; CDR3aa: CASSLAGENSPLHF; CDR3nt: TGTGCCAGCAGCTTGGCGGGGGAGAATTCACCCCTCCACTTT
d_gene: .; v_gene: TRBV7-2; abundance: .; j_gene: TRBJ2-3; CDR3aa: CASSTRGASGTDTQYF; CDR3nt: TGTGCCAGCAGCACCAGGGGGGCTAGCGGCACAGATACGCAGTATTTT
d_gene: .; v_gene: TRBV9; abundance: few; j_gene: TRBJ1-2; CDR3aa: CASSRGGEVYGYTF; CDR3nt: TGTGCCAGCAGCCGGGGAGGGGAGGTCTATGGCTACACCTTC
d_gene: TRBD1; v_gene: TRBV24-1; abundance: .; j_gene: TRBJ2-1; CDR3aa: CATSDPTGVSYNEQFF; CDR3nt: TGTGCCACCAGTGACCCCACAGGGGTCTCCTACAATGAGCAGTTCTTC
d_gene: TRBD1; v_gene: TRBV7-2; abundance: .; j_gene: TRBJ1-5; CDR3aa: CASSLGGGGGRNQPQHF; CDR3nt: TGTGCCAGCAGCCTCGGGGGAGGGGGCGGACGCAATCAGCCCCAGCATTTT
d_gene: .; v_gene: TRBV27; abundance: few; j_gene: TRBJ2-4; CDR3aa: CASSLLGALAKNIQYF; CDR3nt: TGTGCCAGCAGTCTTCTCGGGGCTCTAGCCAAAAACATTCAGTACTTC
d_gene: .; v_gene: TRBV12-3/TRBV12-4; abundance: many; j_gene: TRBJ1-5; CDR3aa: CASSLGTNQPQHF; CDR3nt: TGTGCCAGCAGTTTGGGAACTAATCAGCCCCAGCATTTT
d_gene: .; v_gene: TRBV25-1; abundance: once; j_gene: TRBJ1-1; CDR3aa: CASSEYTPLGTEAFF; CDR3nt: TGTGCCAGCAGTGAATACACCCCCCTGGGCACTGAAGCTTTCTTT
d_gene: .; v_gene: TRBV28; abundance: .; j_gene: TRBJ2-7; CDR3aa: CASSAPRGGYEQYF; CDR3nt: TGTGCCAGCAGCGCCCCAAGGGGGGGATACGAGCAGTACTTC
d_gene: .; v_gene: TRBV7-2; abundance: few; j_gene: TRBJ1-1; CDR3aa: CASSLGTNRAEAFF; CDR3nt: TGTGCCAGCAGCTTAGGCACTAATAGAGCTGAAGCTTTCTTT
d_gene: TRBD2; v_gene: TRBV11-2; abundance: .; j_gene: TRBJ2-1; CDR3aa: CASSLFSGGQGQFF; CDR3nt: TGTGCCAGCAGCCTGTTCAGCGGGGGCCAGGGGCAGTTCTTC
d_gene: .; v_gene: TRBV7-8; abundance: few; j_gene: TRBJ2-7; CDR3aa: CASSPEPGPTYEQYF; CDR3nt: TGTGCCAGCAGCCCAGAACCCGGGCCAACCTACGAGCAGTACTTC
d_gene: .; v_gene: TRBV2; abundance: .; j_gene: TRBJ2-1; CDR3aa: CASRNYNEQFF; CDR3nt: TGTGCCAGCAGGAATTACAATGAGCAGTTCTTC
d_gene: .; v_gene: TRBV5-5; abundance: few; j_gene: TRBJ2-1; CDR3aa: CASSLEVNQQFF; CDR3nt: TGTGCCAGCAGCTTGGAAGTGAACCAGCAGTTCTTC
d_gene: TRBD1; v_gene: TRBV29-1; abundance: .; j_gene: TRBJ1-1; CDR3aa: CSVDSGTANTEAFF; CDR3nt: TGCAGCGTTGACTCGGGGACAGCGAACACTGAAGCTTTCTTT
d_gene: .; v_gene: TRBV4-1; abundance: .; j_gene: TRBJ1-6; CDR3aa: CASSQEQGGSFPLHF; CDR3nt: TGCGCCAGCAGCCAAGAACAGGGTGGTTCATTCCCCCTCCACTTT
d_gene: .; v_gene: TRBV5-1; abundance: few; j_gene: TRBJ1-2; CDR3aa: CASAGSAAKYGYTF; CDR3nt: TGCGCCAGTGCAGGGTCTGCCGCTAAATATGGCTACACCTTC
d_gene: TRBD2; v_gene: TRBV7-8; abundance: .; j_gene: TRBJ2-1; CDR3aa: CASSLVPSGASYNEQFF; CDR3nt: TGTGCCAGCAGCTTAGTGCCTAGCGGGGCTTCCTACAATGAGCAGTTCTTC
d_gene: TRBD2; v_gene: TRBV19; abundance: .; j_gene: TRBJ2-6; CDR3aa: CASSTTSGSSGANVLTF; CDR3nt: TGTGCCAGTAGTACCACTAGCGGGAGCTCTGGGGCCAACGTCCTGACTTTC
d_gene: .; v_gene: TRBV7-2; abundance: many; j_gene: TRBJ2-1; CDR3aa: CASSLYGTTARNEQFF; CDR3nt: TGTGCCAGCAGCTTATACGGGACCACCGCTCGTAATGAGCAGTTCTTC
d_gene: .; v_gene: TRBV7-9; abundance: few; j_gene: TRBJ2-3; CDR3aa: CASSPVSSIHTQYF; CDR3nt: TGTGCCAGCAGCCCCGTCTCTAGCATTCATACGCAGTATTTT
d_gene: .; v_gene: TRBV6-2/TRBV6-3; abundance: .; j_gene: TRBJ2-7; CDR3aa: CASSYSWGLTYEQYF; CDR3nt: TGTGCCAGCAGTTACAGCTGGGGCTTAACCTACGAGCAGTACTTC
d_gene: .; v_gene: TRBV7-2; abundance: .; j_gene: TRBJ2-2; CDR3aa: CASSFPGRNTGELFF; CDR3nt: TGTGCCAGCAGCTTCCCGGGACGGAACACCGGGGAGCTGTTTTTT
d_gene: TRBD2; v_gene: TRBV3-1; abundance: .; j_gene: TRBJ2-3; CDR3aa: CASSLYDLADTDTQYF; CDR3nt: TGTGCCAGCAGCCTATACGACCTAGCGGACACAGATACGCAGTATTTT
d_gene: .; v_gene: TRBV7-2; abundance: many; j_gene: TRBJ2-1; CDR3aa: CASSLDELSSYNEQFF; CDR3nt: TGTGCCAGCAGCTTAGATGAGCTGAGCTCCTACAATGAGCAGTTCTTC
d_gene: .; v_gene: TRBV19; abundance: once; j_gene: TRBJ1-1; CDR3aa: CASSTTRTSTEAFF; CDR3nt: TGTGCCAGTAGTACGACTCGGACAAGCACTGAAGCTTTCTTT
d_gene: TRBD1; v_gene: TRBV27; abundance: few; j_gene: TRBJ2-2; CDR3aa: CASSTYRGPNTGELFF; CDR3nt: TGTGCCAGCAGTACTTACAGGGGTCCAAACACCGGGGAGCTGTTTTTT
d_gene: TRBD1; v_gene: TRBV7-2; abundance: few; j_gene: TRBJ2-3; CDR3aa: CASQDRVKDTQYF; CDR3nt: TGTGCCAGCCAGGACAGGGTGAAAGATACGCAGTATTTT
d_gene: .; v_gene: TRBV7-2; abundance: many; j_gene: TRBJ1-6; CDR3aa: CASSLKIDSPLHF; CDR3nt: TGTGCCAGCAGCTTAAAGATTGATTCACCCCTCCACTTT
d_gene: TRBD2; v_gene: TRBV10-1; abundance: .; j_gene: TRBJ2-3; CDR3aa: CASSVSGMDTQYF; CDR3nt: TGCGCCAGCAGTGTGAGCGGGATGGATACGCAGTATTTT
d_gene: TRBD2; v_gene: TRBV12-3/TRBV12-4; abundance: .; j_gene: TRBJ2-2; CDR3aa: CASTAGGNTGELFF; CDR3nt: TGTGCCAGCACAGCGGGAGGGAACACCGGGGAGCTGTTTTTT
d_gene: .; v_gene: TRBV5-8; abundance: .; j_gene: TRBJ2-3; CDR3aa: CASSLRLYTDTQYF; CDR3nt: TGTGCCAGCAGCTTAAGGCTATACACAGATACGCAGTATTTT
d_gene: TRBD1; v_gene: TRBV28; abundance: many; j_gene: TRBJ1-1; CDR3aa: CASSFPGQGNTEAFF; CDR3nt: TGTGCCAGCAGTTTCCCCGGACAGGGCAACACTGAAGCTTTCTTT
d_gene: TRBD2; v_gene: TRBV7-2; abundance: many; j_gene: TRBJ2-1; CDR3aa: CASSLISGRGVEQFF; CDR3nt: TGTGCCAGCAGCTTAATAAGCGGGAGAGGTGTTGAGCAGTTCTTC
d_gene: TRBD2; v_gene: TRBV5-5; abundance: .; j_gene: TRBJ2-1; CDR3aa: CASSFTSGSYEQFF; CDR3nt: TGTGCCAGCAGCTTTACCAGCGGGAGTTATGAGCAGTTCTTC
d_gene: TRBD2; v_gene: TRBV4-1; abundance: few; j_gene: TRBJ2-1; CDR3aa: CASSQDLREFWNEQFF; CDR3nt: TGCGCCAGCAGCCAAGATTTGCGGGAGTTCTGGAATGAGCAGTTCTTC
d_gene: TRBD2; v_gene: TRBV27; abundance: .; j_gene: TRBJ2-7; CDR3aa: CASSFERTSGAPYEQYF; CDR3nt: TGTGCCAGCAGTTTCGAGAGGACTAGCGGGGCTCCCTACGAGCAGTACTTC
d_gene: .; v_gene: TRBV12-5; abundance: few; j_gene: TRBJ1-1; CDR3aa: CASGPSPGRSSEAFF; CDR3nt: TGTGCTAGTGGCCCAAGTCCGGGACGTTCGAGCGAAGCTTTCTTT
d_gene: TRBD1; v_gene: TRBV7-8; abundance: few; j_gene: TRBJ2-3; CDR3aa: CASSGQGVADTQYF; CDR3nt: TGTGCCAGCAGCGGACAGGGAGTCGCAGATACGCAGTATTTT
d_gene: TRBD1; v_gene: TRBV9; abundance: few; j_gene: TRBJ1-2; CDR3aa: CASSVGAGTGQWGYTF; CDR3nt: TGTGCCAGCAGCGTAGGAGCTGGGACAGGTCAATGGGGCTACACCTTC
d_gene: .; v_gene: TRBV9; abundance: .; j_gene: TRBJ2-1; CDR3aa: CASSVWGVASDNEQFF; CDR3nt: TGTGCCAGCAGCGTATGGGGTGTGGCTAGCGACAATGAGCAGTTCTTC
d_gene: TRBD2; v_gene: TRBV6-2/TRBV6-3; abundance: .; j_gene: TRBJ2-1; CDR3aa: CASKGTSGINEQFF; CDR3nt: TGTGCCAGCAAAGGGACTAGCGGGATTAATGAGCAGTTCTTC
d_gene: TRBD2; v_gene: TRBV6-8; abundance: .; j_gene: TRBJ2-7; CDR3aa: CASSSGTRSEQYF; CDR3nt: TGTGCCAGCAGTTCCGGGACTAGATCCGAGCAGTACTTC
d_gene: TRBD1; v_gene: TRBV5-6; abundance: .; j_gene: TRBJ2-7; CDR3aa: CASSSDRGLAEQYF; CDR3nt: TGTGCCAGCAGCTCGGACAGGGGCTTGGCGGAGCAGTACTTC
d_gene: .; v_gene: TRBV9; abundance: many; j_gene: TRBJ2-2; CDR3aa: CASSDPPGNTGELFF; CDR3nt: TGTGCCAGCAGCGATCCACCAGGGAACACCGGGGAGCTGTTTTTT